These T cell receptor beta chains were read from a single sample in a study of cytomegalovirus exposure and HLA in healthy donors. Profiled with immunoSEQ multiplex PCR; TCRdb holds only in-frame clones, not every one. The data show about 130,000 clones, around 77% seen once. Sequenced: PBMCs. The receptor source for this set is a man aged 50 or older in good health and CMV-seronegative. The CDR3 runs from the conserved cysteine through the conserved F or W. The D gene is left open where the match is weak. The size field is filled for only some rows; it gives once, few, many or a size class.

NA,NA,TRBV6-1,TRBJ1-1,TGTGCCAGCAAGGGGAAAGGTGGGGAGAACACTGAAGCTTTCTTT,CASKGKGGENTEAFF
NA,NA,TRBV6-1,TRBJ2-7,TGTGCCAGCACCAAACAGGGCTCAAGCTCCTACGAGCAGTACTTC,CASTKQGSSSYEQYF
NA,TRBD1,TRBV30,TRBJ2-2,TGTGCCTGGAGGACCGGGACAGGGTCTATCACCGGGGAGCTGTTTTTT,CAWRTGTGSITGELFF
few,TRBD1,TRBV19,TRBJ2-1,TGTGCCAGTAGTCCCGGGGAGACAGGGGTTGTTGGTGAGCAGTTCTTC,CASSPGETGVVGEQFF
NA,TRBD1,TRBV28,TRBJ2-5,TGTGCCAGCAATAAACAGGGGGCTCGGGGAGAGACCCAGTACTTC,CASNKQGARGETQYF
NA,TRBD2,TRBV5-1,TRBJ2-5,TGCGCCAGCAGCCCGCTCGGGGGGGGCGAAGAGACCCAGTACTTC,CASSPLGGGEETQYF
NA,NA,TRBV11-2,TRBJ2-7,TGTGCCAGCAGCTTAAGGGAGGACGGAGCCTACGAGCAGTACTTC,CASSLREDGAYEQYF
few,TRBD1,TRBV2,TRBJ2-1,TGTGCCAGCGGGGACAGGGGATTTGGGCCCAATGAGCAGTTCTTC,CASGDRGFGPNEQFF
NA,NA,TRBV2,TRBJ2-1,TGTGCCAGCAGTTCTTACAGGGGACTTTACTATGAGCAGTTCTTC,CASSSYRGLYYEQFF
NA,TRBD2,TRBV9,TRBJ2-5,TGTGCCAGCAGCGCGGGACTAGCGGGAGGTCCAGAGACCCAGTACTTC,CASSAGLAGGPETQYF
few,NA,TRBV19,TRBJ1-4,TGTGCCAGTAGTAGCTGGACAGTTAATGAAAAACTGTTTTTT,CASSSWTVNEKLFF
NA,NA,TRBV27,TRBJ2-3,TGTGCCAGCAGTTTACAGGGTTTCAGCACAGATACGCAGTATTTT,CASSLQGFSTDTQYF
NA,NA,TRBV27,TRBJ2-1,TGTGCCAGCAGTCTATCGAATGGTGACAAAGGTATCGATGAGCAGTTCTTC,CASSLSNGDKGIDEQFF
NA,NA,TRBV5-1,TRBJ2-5,TGCGCCAGCAGCCCCGGGGGTGGCGGGGAGACCCAGTACTTC,CASSPGGGGETQYF
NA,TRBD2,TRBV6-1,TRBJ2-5,TGTGCCAGCAGTGGCGGGACTAGCGTCCAAGAGACCCAGTACTTC,CASSGGTSVQETQYF
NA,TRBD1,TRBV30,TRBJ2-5,TGTGCCTGGAGTGTGAGGGGGCTTGAGACCCAGTACTTC,CAWSVRGLETQYF
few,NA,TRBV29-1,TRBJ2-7,TGCAGCGCCGCTGTAGGCCCAGGCGCCTCCTACGAGCAGTACTTC,CSAAVGPGASYEQYF
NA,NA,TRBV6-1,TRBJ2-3,TGTGCCAGCAGTGAGCAGGGCAACGCAGATACGCAGTATTTT,CASSEQGNADTQYF
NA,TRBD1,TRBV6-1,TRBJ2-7,TGTGCCAGCAGGACTACAGGGGGCTTTGACGAGCAGTACTTC,CASRTTGGFDEQYF
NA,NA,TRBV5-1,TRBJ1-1,TGCGCCAGCAGATCGAGCACTGAAGCTTTCTTT,CASRSSTEAFF
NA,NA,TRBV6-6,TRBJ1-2,TGTGCCAGCAGATATGAGGGCGCGGGCTACACCTTC,CASRYEGAGYTF
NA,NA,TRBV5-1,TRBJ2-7,TGCGCCAGCAGCCCGGACAGCTCCTACGAGCAGTACTTC,CASSPDSSYEQYF
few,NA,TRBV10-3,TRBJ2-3,TGTGCCATCAGTGAGGCTGAACAGGGCCCTCAGAATACGCAGTATTTT,CAISEAEQGPQNTQYF
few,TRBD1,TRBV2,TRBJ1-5,TGTGCCAGCAGTGAAGTCAGGGGGAGCAATCAGCCCCAGCATTTT,CASSEVRGSNQPQHF
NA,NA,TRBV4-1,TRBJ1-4,TGCGCCAGCAGCCACTGGAGATATGAAAAACTGTTTTTT,CASSHWRYEKLFF
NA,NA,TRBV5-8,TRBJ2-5,TGTGCCAGCAGCCCGCGCTACAGTGCCCAAGAGACCCAGTACTTC,CASSPRYSAQETQYF